This record concerns one T cell receptor (beta chain) sequence. V dropped 1 base and J dropped 6; count of bases not matched to a gene: 1. The germline CDR1 and CDR2 sequences are SGDLS and YYNGEE. This CDR3 is 14 amino acids long. The data originate from a study of blood T cell repertoires in COVID-19. Overall study: Symptom resolution, clearance, or two negative PCRs marked the recovered donors of Cohort 3.

Produced via immunoSEQ multiplex PCR; TCRdb's table is partial and in-frame only. There are approximately 210,000 clones in the sample; roughly 91% occur only once, and 7% to 8.5% lies in the top ten. Sequencing was performed on PBMCs or T cells enriched from blood (not recorded which). The chain carries TRBV9 and TRBJ2-1; 10 bases align to TRBD2. The TCR comes from a man in his thirties or forties in a cohort exposed to, infected with or recovered from COVID-19 (not recorded which). CDR3 nucleotide sequence: TGTGCCAGCAGCGTACTAGCGGGAGTCAATGAGCAGTTCTTC. Its translation: CASSVLAGVNEQFF.